This TCR beta chain was recorded in a study of T cell responses to AZD1222 COVID-19 vaccine. The table came from immunoSEQ multiplex PCR; TCRdb's copy has only in-frame clones and leaves some out. The profile covers 120,000 to 150,000 clones, with 75% to 85% appearing a single time and around 4.1% taken by the ten largest. The CDR3 runs to 18 residues. Germline V gene data show CDR1 as SQVTM and CDR2 as ANQGSEA. V lost 6 bases, J lost 1 base, and 18 bases stayed unmatched. This receptor was identified in an adult in good health. Here the sequenced sample was peripheral blood, taken on day 0 of MenACWY control vaccination. The chain employs TRBV29-1 and TRBJ2-1; the match to TRBD2 covers 7 bases. The CDR3 DNA sequence: TGCAGCGTCGTCCGCGGGGGAACCGGATTCGGATCCTACAATGAGCAGTTCTTC. Protein sequence: CSVVRGGTGFGSYNEQFF.